Given below is one TCR beta chain in context. This clonotype was seen many times. What this receptor recognizes is not known. There are no base qualities to consult, and no much larger clone falls within one base. This specimen belongs to a study of T cells in Graves' hyperthyroidism and ophthalmopathy (dated by TCRdb to the late 2010s). About the investigation overall: Peripheral blood samples were taken at the time of initial diagnosis, prior to any treatment. Whether ophthalmopathy could be predicted prospectively was tested in an independent validation cohort made up of under 20 hyperthyroidism patients plus 17 patients who later progressed to ophthalmopathy. Thyroid tissue and blood T-cell repertoires from roughly six Graves' hyperthyroidism patients were also compared in the study. According to the paper, TCR Vbeta CDR3 sequencing was carried out on some 140 peripheral blood samples, which came from approximately 43 ophthalmopathy, under 80 hyperthyroidism and roughly 17 progressor patients. After sampling, hyperthyroidism patients received methimazole starting at 30 mg daily, and ophthalmopathy patients received high-dose intravenous methylprednisolone. TCR V-J signatures able to tell the groups apart were searched for in a discovery cohort of about a hundred patients, of whom more than 40 had Graves' ophthalmopathy and some 60 had stable Graves' hyperthyroidism. The roughly 91 discovery patients were randomly divided into training and test sets at a 7:3 ratio.

Ophthalmopathy patients had moderately to severely active disease, with a Clinical Activity Score of 3 or more, a NOSPECS grade of 4 or more, and a disease duration of less than 3 months. Any patient with an uncontrolled infection, another autoimmune disease, pregnancy or lactation was excluded. Diagnoses were established on the basis of clinical symptoms, serum thyroxine and TRAb, thyroid ultrasound, and orbital computed tomography. PBMCs were separated from roughly 10 ml of fresh peripheral blood using Ficoll-Paque density gradient centrifugation. Total RNA was extracted with Trizol reagent, and quality was checked on an Agilent 2100 Bioanalyzer. The research as a whole found: Sample size was not statistically predetermined, and investigators were not blinded to group allocation. During validation, the model predicted progression to ophthalmopathy a median of about 6.3 months ahead of onset, with roughly 65% sensitivity and about 75% specificity. Ophthalmopathy was separated from stable hyperthyroidism by a 13 V-J signature model, with roughly 88% sensitivity and about 81% specificity obtained in cross-validation and 80%/75% obtained in testing. Most expanded thyroid clonotypes (frequency above 0.001) were also detected in blood, a finding suggesting that blood repertoires may reflect thyroid immune responses.

The TCR beta CDR3 regions were amplified from RNA transcripts. The first round of RT-PCR for the TCR CDR3 was performed with the HTBI primer set and the Qiagen OneStep RT-PCR kit. Libraries were constructed in a second round of multiplex PCR, after which size selection and purification were carried out. Paired-end sequencing of the libraries was performed with 100 bp reads on an Illumina HiSeq2000. For the original study's pipeline: SOAPnuke was used to process the raw data, with reads discarded if the reads contained adapters or uncalled bases, had a mean Phred below 15, or lacked an exact constant-primer or identifier match. COPE v1.2.5 was used to merge high-quality paired reads, and clonotypes were defined as unique nucleotide sequences. MiTCR v1.1 was used to align the clonotypes against IMGT TRBV, TRBD and TRBJ reference segments. Analysis was restricted to V-J combinations with a frequency above 0.0001, which covered approximately 99% of repertoires. A TCS score was defined as the ratio between F50 (clonal expansion) and ExV (chaos), using BLOSUM62-based TCRdist between CDR3 peptides within each V-J. Welch's t-statistics and random forest reduced around 550 V-J features to fewer than 15, which were used in a naive Bayes classifier (R e1071). TCRdb applied fastp at Q25 and MiXCR to the public reads, then kept only in-frame beta chains. Each entry is one CDR3 protein sequence, shown with its most common DNA and genes. The V and J calls, along with clone size, are taken from TCRdb and not from the paper's own processing. The sample contains around 600,000 distinct CDR3 sequences, around 14% of them found a single time. The ten most abundant clones make up roughly 7.7% of the sample.

The V end gives up 6 bases and the J end 4 bases, leaving 10 bases in the junction not matched to a gene. CDR3 length: 15 amino acids, cysteine to phenylalanine. Of all the DNA, just the CDR3 is kept, 45 bases in frame from base 1. Via the germline V gene (reference sequence), CDR1 is MNHEY and CDR2 SMNVEV. The receptor was isolated from a woman between 18 and 29 years old with Graves' ophthalmopathy. The chain links TRBV27 with TRBJ1-1; TRBD1 fits 8 bases in the junction. The sample comprised blood. CDR3 reads: CASSPGQGGGTEAFF. In nucleotides, the sequence is TGTGCCAGCAGCCCCGGACAGGGAGGGGGCACTGAAGCTTTCTTT.